Included here is one T cell receptor beta chain sequence, with context. No antigen is known for it. This CDR3 has 14 residues. Germline V gives CDR1 KGHSH, CDR2 LQKENI. Trimming stripped 5 bases from V and 1 base from J, with 9 bases between. The source of the sample is a study of siplizumab effects on memory and regulatory T cells. Notes on the study in general: Proof of suppressive function in proliferating Tregs from siplizumab cultures was not established. Only a minority of proliferating CD4+ or CD8+ clones had an assignable naive or memory phenotype, with roughly 80-97% lacking one. Unstimulated subset assignment was obtained for only a minor fraction of alloreactive clones.

The data were produced by immunoSEQ multiplex PCR, yet TCRdb's version contains in-frame clones alone and is incomplete. The sample carries roughly 120,000 clones, 90% to 95% recorded once. The sequenced sample was non-Treg CD4+ T cells sorted from blood. The TCR comes from a human donor in good health. The V and J genes are TRBV18 and TRBJ1-5, with D possibly TRBD1 on 6 matching bases. CDR3 amino acids: CASSRTESNQPQHF. Written as DNA, the CDR3 is TGTGCCAGCTCAAGGACAGAGAGCAATCAGCCCCAGCATTTT.